This entry features one T cell receptor (beta chain) sequence. Antigen unknown. Analyses pooled second doses at about 4 or about 12 weeks. The data stem from a study of T cell responses to AZD1222 COVID-19 vaccine. Study outcomes and limitations: Clonal diversity may have been underestimated in mostly white British donors.

TCRdb's table, derived via immunoSEQ multiplex PCR, lists solely in-frame clones and lacks some. The sample lists roughly 84,000 clones, around 85% occurring once. CDR3 length equals 12 residues. Deletions cut 6 bases from V and 4 bases from J, with 8 bases between. This clonotype was sampled from an adult who received the AZD1222 COVID-19 vaccine. This specimen was peripheral blood, taken 28 days after the second AZD1222 dose. The chain carries TRBV12-3 or TRBV12-4 and TRBJ2-3, with a tentative D call TRBD2 (6 bases). The CDR3 is CASRPGADTQYF. As DNA, the CDR3 is TGTGCCAGCAGGCCGGGAGCAGATACGCAGTATTTT.